A selection of T cell receptor beta chains follows, all from one sample in a study of cytotoxic CD8 clonotypes in ibrutinib-treated CLL. Produced via immunoSEQ multiplex PCR; TCRdb's table is partial and in-frame only. The sample yields 20,000 to 30,000 clones, around 69% seen once. The starting material was PBMCs, obtained at disease progression, from a patient treated with ibrutinib. Receptors originate from a human donor with chronic lymphocytic leukemia. The CDR3 runs from the conserved cysteine through the conserved F or W. The order of the fields is J gene, D gene, clone size, V gene, CDR3 DNA, CDR3 protein. The D gene is left open where the match is weak. A row's size may be missing; if present it is once, few, many or a size class.

j_call: TRBJ1-5; d_call: .; clone_size: .; v_call: TRBV6-1; cdr3_nt: TGTGCCAGCAGGGTCTCCGGGGACAGCAATCAGCCCCAGCATTTT; cdr3_aa: CASRVSGDSNQPQHF
j_call: TRBJ1-6; d_call: TRBD1; clone_size: .; v_call: TRBV6-4; cdr3_nt: TGTGCCAGCAGCTCCGGGACAGGGGAAGGGGGTTCACCCCTCCACTTT; cdr3_aa: CASSSGTGEGGSPLHF
j_call: TRBJ2-7; d_call: TRBD2; clone_size: .; v_call: TRBV19; cdr3_nt: TGTGCCAGTAGTATGATAGCGGGGCCTACCTACGAGCAGTACTTC; cdr3_aa: CASSMIAGPTYEQYF
j_call: TRBJ1-4; d_call: TRBD1; clone_size: .; v_call: TRBV29-1; cdr3_nt: TGCAGCGTGAAGGGACAGGGGGGAGAAAAACTGTTTTTT; cdr3_aa: CSVKGQGGEKLFF
j_call: TRBJ1-1; d_call: .; clone_size: .; v_call: TRBV13; cdr3_nt: TGTGCCAGCAGCTTAGACAGGCTTAGCACTGAAGCTTTCTTT; cdr3_aa: CASSLDRLSTEAFF
j_call: TRBJ2-3; d_call: .; clone_size: .; v_call: TRBV7-6; cdr3_nt: TGTGCCAGCAGCTTAGAGGCGACGGATAACACAGATACGCAGTATTTT; cdr3_aa: CASSLEATDNTDTQYF
j_call: TRBJ2-2; d_call: TRBD1; clone_size: .; v_call: TRBV5-1; cdr3_nt: TGCGCCAGCAGCGCCGTGACAGGGGGCAAGGGCGGGGAGCTGTTTTTT; cdr3_aa: CASSAVTGGKGGELFF
j_call: TRBJ2-7; d_call: .; clone_size: .; v_call: TRBV2; cdr3_nt: TGTGCCAGCAGAAGTACCTTCTACGAGCAGTACTTC; cdr3_aa: CASRSTFYEQYF
j_call: TRBJ2-1; d_call: TRBD2; clone_size: .; v_call: TRBV10-3; cdr3_nt: TGTGCCATCAGTGAGTCGGAACGGGGGGTCGATGAGCAGTTCTTC; cdr3_aa: CAISESERGVDEQFF
j_call: TRBJ2-3; d_call: .; clone_size: .; v_call: TRBV27; cdr3_nt: TGTGCCAGCTCTCTCGTGGGCACAGATACGCAGTATTTT; cdr3_aa: CASSLVGTDTQYF
j_call: TRBJ2-2; d_call: .; clone_size: .; v_call: TRBV5-1; cdr3_nt: TGCGCCAGCACCTCAGGGAACACCGGGGAGCTGTTTTTT; cdr3_aa: CASTSGNTGELFF
j_call: TRBJ1-6; d_call: .; clone_size: .; v_call: TRBV7-3; cdr3_nt: TGTGCCAGCAGCACTTCTTTTAATTCACCCCTCCACTTT; cdr3_aa: CASSTSFNSPLHF
j_call: TRBJ2-7; d_call: .; clone_size: .; v_call: TRBV5-1; cdr3_nt: TGCGCCAGCAGCTTGGCGCTGGGACAAAACGAGCAGTACTTC; cdr3_aa: CASSLALGQNEQYF
j_call: TRBJ2-5; d_call: TRBD2; clone_size: .; v_call: TRBV5-1; cdr3_nt: TGCGCCAGCAGCTTGGATATCAGGGCGGGGGAAGAGACCCAGTACTTC; cdr3_aa: CASSLDIRAGEETQYF
j_call: TRBJ2-1; d_call: .; clone_size: few; v_call: TRBV5-1; cdr3_nt: TGCGCCAGCAGCTTTGTGACAGGATACTCCTACAATGAGCAGTTCTTC; cdr3_aa: CASSFVTGYSYNEQFF
j_call: TRBJ2-5; d_call: .; clone_size: .; v_call: TRBV7-6; cdr3_nt: TGTGCCAGCAGCTTAAGGTTAGGGGATGAGACCCAGTACTTC; cdr3_aa: CASSLRLGDETQYF
j_call: TRBJ1-6; d_call: .; clone_size: .; v_call: TRBV6-5; cdr3_nt: TGTGCCAGCAGTATCCGGACAGCATATAATTCACCCCTCCACTTT; cdr3_aa: CASSIRTAYNSPLHF
j_call: TRBJ1-5; d_call: .; clone_size: .; v_call: TRBV2; cdr3_nt: TGTGCCAGACAGCGTTTGAGGTTTAGCTATAGCAATCAGCCCCAGCATTTT; cdr3_aa: CARQRLRFSYSNQPQHF
j_call: TRBJ1-1; d_call: .; clone_size: .; v_call: TRBV7-9; cdr3_nt: TGTGCCAGCAGCTTAGAACAGGACGAAGCTTTCTTT; cdr3_aa: CASSLEQDEAFF
j_call: TRBJ1-2; d_call: .; clone_size: .; v_call: TRBV29-1; cdr3_nt: TGCAGCGCCCTTGGGGCGTATGGCTACACCTTC; cdr3_aa: CSALGAYGYTF
j_call: TRBJ2-1; d_call: TRBD2; clone_size: .; v_call: TRBV5-4; cdr3_nt: TGTGCCAGCAGCTTTATCGGGGGGGCCTTCAATGAGCAGTTCTTC; cdr3_aa: CASSFIGGAFNEQFF
j_call: TRBJ1-2; d_call: .; clone_size: .; v_call: TRBV7-9; cdr3_nt: TGTGCCAGCAGCTTCAATCAGGGCGGGGGCTACACCTTC; cdr3_aa: CASSFNQGGGYTF
j_call: TRBJ1-2; d_call: .; clone_size: once; v_call: TRBV10-3; cdr3_nt: TGTGCCATCAGTGAGTCAAGAGTTAACCTCTATGGCTACACCTTC; cdr3_aa: CAISESRVNLYGYTF
j_call: TRBJ2-3; d_call: .; clone_size: .; v_call: TRBV5-4; cdr3_nt: TGTGCCAGCACCATCTCGATAGGGATAGGCACAGATACGCAGTATTTT; cdr3_aa: CASTISIGIGTDTQYF
j_call: TRBJ1-1; d_call: .; clone_size: .; v_call: TRBV10-3; cdr3_nt: TGTGCCATCAGTTTAAATTTGAACACTGAAGCTTTCTTT; cdr3_aa: CAISLNLNTEAFF
j_call: TRBJ1-1; d_call: .; clone_size: .; v_call: TRBV6-1; cdr3_nt: TGTGCCAGCACCGAGGGGGGGCTGGGGAACACTGAAGCTTTCTTT; cdr3_aa: CASTEGGLGNTEAFF
j_call: TRBJ2-1; d_call: .; clone_size: .; v_call: TRBV5-4; cdr3_nt: TGTGCCAGCAGCTTGCAGGGGGGCGTTGAGCAGTTCTTC; cdr3_aa: CASSLQGGVEQFF
j_call: TRBJ2-7; d_call: TRBD1; clone_size: .; v_call: TRBV4-3; cdr3_nt: TGCGCCAGCAGCTTGGCAGGACAGGGCTACGAGCAGTACTTC; cdr3_aa: CASSLAGQGYEQYF
j_call: TRBJ2-1; d_call: .; clone_size: .; v_call: TRBV4-1; cdr3_nt: TGCGCCAGCAGCCGCAGTCGGGACGTCTCCTACAATGAGCAGTTCTTC; cdr3_aa: CASSRSRDVSYNEQFF
j_call: TRBJ2-1; d_call: .; clone_size: .; v_call: TRBV27; cdr3_nt: TGTGCCAGCAGCGCCCGGGAGGCGAGGGGGCTCAGTGAGCAGTTCTTC; cdr3_aa: CASSAREARGLSEQFF
j_call: TRBJ1-4; d_call: TRBD1; clone_size: .; v_call: TRBV7-2; cdr3_nt: TGTGCCAGCAGCCACCGCAAGACAGGGGGAAAACTGTTTTTT; cdr3_aa: CASSHRKTGGKLFF
j_call: TRBJ1-1; d_call: .; clone_size: .; v_call: TRBV4-1; cdr3_nt: TGCGCCAGCAGCCCGTCAATTTCGGTGGACACTGAAGCTTTCTTT; cdr3_aa: CASSPSISVDTEAFF
j_call: TRBJ2-7; d_call: .; clone_size: .; v_call: TRBV5-4; cdr3_nt: TGTGCCAGCAGCTCACTTGAGGGAGCCTACGAGCAGTACTTC; cdr3_aa: CASSSLEGAYEQYF
j_call: TRBJ2-7; d_call: TRBD2; clone_size: once; v_call: TRBV7-6; cdr3_nt: TGTGCCAGCAGCTTAGCTAGCGGGGGAGAGCAGTACTTC; cdr3_aa: CASSLASGGEQYF
j_call: TRBJ1-5; d_call: .; clone_size: few; v_call: TRBV5-6; cdr3_nt: TGTGCCAGCAGCGGGAGCGGTTATAGCAATCAGCCCCAGCATTTT; cdr3_aa: CASSGSGYSNQPQHF
j_call: TRBJ2-4; d_call: TRBD1; clone_size: .; v_call: TRBV4-1; cdr3_nt: TGCGCCAGCAGCCCGGGACAGGCAAACATTCAGTACTTC; cdr3_aa: CASSPGQANIQYF
j_call: TRBJ1-5; d_call: .; clone_size: few; v_call: TRBV5-4; cdr3_nt: TGTGCCAGCAGCTTCGATAGGAATCAGCCCCAGCATTTT; cdr3_aa: CASSFDRNQPQHF
j_call: TRBJ2-7; d_call: .; clone_size: .; v_call: TRBV14; cdr3_nt: TGTGCCAGCAGCCAATGGGGGGCCCTCTCCTACGAGCAGTACTTC; cdr3_aa: CASSQWGALSYEQYF
j_call: TRBJ1-1; d_call: .; clone_size: once; v_call: TRBV5-4; cdr3_nt: TGTGCCAGCAGCTTGCCGTCAGCTAACACTGAAGCTTTCTTT; cdr3_aa: CASSLPSANTEAFF
j_call: TRBJ2-1; d_call: TRBD2; clone_size: once; v_call: TRBV4-1; cdr3_nt: TGCGCCAGCAGCAAACTAGCGGGGGGGCCCGGCAATGAGCAGTTCTTC; cdr3_aa: CASSKLAGGPGNEQFF
j_call: TRBJ1-1; d_call: TRBD1; clone_size: .; v_call: TRBV4-1; cdr3_nt: TGCGCCAGCAGCCAAGAGGACAGGGCAGGGACTGAAGCTTTCTTT; cdr3_aa: CASSQEDRAGTEAFF
j_call: TRBJ2-7; d_call: .; clone_size: few; v_call: TRBV27; cdr3_nt: TGTGCCAGCAGTTTATCAGGGGGAACCTACGAGCAGTACTTC; cdr3_aa: CASSLSGGTYEQYF
j_call: TRBJ1-2; d_call: TRBD1; clone_size: .; v_call: TRBV28; cdr3_nt: TGTGCCAGCAGGCATACCGGGACAGGGGATTCTGGCTACACCTTC; cdr3_aa: CASRHTGTGDSGYTF